This T cell receptor (beta chain) was obtained from a study of blood T cell repertoires in COVID-19. Authors' methods: Estimates of nucleated cell counts were drawn from the amplification of reference gene primers. Repertoires were generated with immunoSEQ multiplex PCR, while TCRdb's copy carries only in-frame clones and drops some. V, J and clone size were drawn from that table, and D and trimming were deduced from the DNA. The sample has about 180,000 clones, about 83% seen once. What was sequenced was peripheral blood. The TCR sequence derives from a human donor in a cohort sampled during active COVID-19.

CDR3 coding DNA: TGTGCCAGCAGTTTAGGACAGTTGCAGCCCCAGCATTTT. This gives the protein CASSLGQLQPQHF. This rearrangement joins TRBV12-3 or TRBV12-4 to TRBJ1-5, with a possible D match to TRBD1 (5 bases). V lost 1 base to trimming and J lost 7 bases, with 8 bases between them. The CDR3 is 13 amino acids.